These 13 T cell receptor beta chains originate from one sample sequenced in a study of blood T cell repertoires in COVID-19. The assay was immunoSEQ multiplex PCR, and TCRdb's table has in-frame clones only and misses some. The table includes 170,000 or so clones, just over 85% detected once. The sample comprised peripheral blood. The source of these receptors is a man between 50 and 59 years old with active or convalescent COVID-19.

The chain employs TRBV6-1 and TRBJ1-5; D possibly corresponds to TRBD1 (6 bases). V gave up 3 bases and J gave up 4 bases, with 13 bases separating them. From germline, CDR1 is MNHNS and CDR2 SASEGT. This CDR3 has 15 amino acids. The CDR3 region is CASSEMKRGNQPQHF. CDR3 sequence (DNA): TGTGCCAGCAGTGAGATGAAAAGGGGGAATCAGCCCCAGCATTTT.

The chain has TRBV28 and TRBJ2-7; 9 positions agree with TRBD2. CDR1 and CDR2 (germline): MDHEN, SYDVKM. The CDR3 spans 17 residues. J gave up 2 bases and V 0 bases, and 8 bases lay outside the gene matches. CDR3 sequence (DNA): TGTGCCAGCAGTTTATGGAGCTCTAGCGGGGTAACCTACGAGCAGTACTTC. Its translation: CASSLWSSSGVTYEQYF.

This clone has a single count. The chain employs TRBV5-3 and TRBJ2-7; D is perhaps TRBD2 (6 bases). TRBV5-3 is reported as an ORF; its role is uncertain. V lost 7 bases and J 0 bases, leaving 17 bases between the germline ends. The CDR3 is made up of 15 amino acids. The CDR3 nucleotides are TGTGCCAGAGAAATTTTACGGGGGAGCTCCTACGAGCAGTACTTC. The encoded protein is CAREILRGSSYEQYF.

The rearrangement links TRBV6-2 or TRBV6-3 to TRBJ2-3, with TRBD2 as a possible D gene (6 bases). Germline CDR1 reads MNHEY; CDR2 reads SVGEGT. The ends were cut back, 5 bases at V and 5 bases at J, with 20 bases in the middle. The CDR3 covers 16 residues. The CDR3, as DNA: TGTGCCAGCAGTCTACTCGCGGGGCCTGAGGGAGATACGCAGTATTTT. It encodes CASSLLAGPEGDTQYF.

A word on this clone: Other DNA sequences in the same sample also yield this CDR3. The CDR3 region is CASSQEVTGDQPQHF. In nucleotides, the CDR3 is TGCGCCAGCAGCCAAGAAGTAACGGGGGATCAGCCCCAGCATTTT. The chain joins TRBV4-1 to TRBJ1-5; D may be TRBD1 (5 bases). Trimming stripped 0 bases from V and 5 bases from J, with 11 bases between. The CDR3 has 15 residues. Looked up from germline, CDR1 is MGHRA and CDR2 is YSYEKL.

The V gene is TRBV14, the J gene TRBJ2-3; the D gene is possibly TRBD2 (5 bases). The CDR3 is 14 amino acids. Deletions cut 3 bases from V and 5 bases from J, with 12 bases between. CDR1 is SGHDN, CDR2 FVKESK, per germline. CDR3 coding DNA: TGTGCCAGCAGCCAGGGGAGATGGGGAGATACGCAGTATTTT. Translation gives CASSQGRWGDTQYF. The full variable domain, with the rest looked up from reference TRBV14 and TRBJ2-3, is EAGVTQFPSHSVIEKGQTVTLRCDPISGHDNLYWYRRVMGKEIKFLLHFVKESKQDESGMPNNRFLAERTGGTYSTLKVQPAELEDSGVYFCASSQGRWGDTQYFGPGTRLTVL.

The chain recombines TRBV9 with TRBJ1-2, with a weak D call TRBD1 (5 bases). The CDR3 is 16 amino acids. Per the germline V gene, CDR1 is SGDLS and CDR2 is YYNGEE. V was clipped by 1 base and J by 4 bases, with 17 bases between them. The CDR3 reads CASSVSPGGVGYGYTF. The CDR3 nucleotides read TGTGCCAGCAGCGTATCGCCGGGGGGGGTTGGCTATGGCTACACCTTC.

This clone was observed a single time. The chain joins TRBV7-2 to TRBJ1-2; 7 bases line up with TRBD1. The J segment lost 3 bases and the V segment lost 5 bases, leaving 12 bases of the junction unmatched. Germline V gene lookup returns CDR1 SGHTA and CDR2 FQGNSA. The CDR3 has 16 residues. CDR3 protein: CASSPRPDRSHYGYTF. In nucleotides, the CDR3 is TGTGCCAGCAGCCCCCGACCGGACAGGTCCCACTATGGCTACACCTTC.

V gene TRBV5-4 combines with J gene TRBJ2-7; no reliable D call. Germline V gene lookup returns CDR1 SGHNT and CDR2 YYREEE (reference sequence). The V end was cut by 0 bases, the J end by 5 bases, with 12 bases between. This CDR3 is 14 amino acids long. This CDR3 reads CASSLEYRAHEQYF. DNA for the CDR3: TGTGCCAGCAGCTTGGAGTACAGAGCCCACGAGCAGTACTTC.

V usage is TRBV3-1 (or the pseudogene TRBV3-2) and J usage is TRBJ2-4, with a possible D match to TRBD1 (6 bases). CDR1 is LGHDT, CDR2 YNNKEL, per germline (reference sequence). This CDR3 has 11 residues. Trimming shortened V by 4 bases and J by 8 bases, and 6 bases separated the two germline ends. The CDR3 spells CASSPGDIQYF. The CDR3, as DNA: TGTGCCAGCAGCCCAGGGGACATTCAGTACTTC.

CDR3 DNA: TGCGCCAGCAGCTTGGGAGGACAGGGGCAGGACACTGAAGCTTTCTTT. Its protein product is CASSLGGQGQDTEAFF. J is TRBJ1-1 and V is TRBV5-1, with TRBD1 identical over 9 bases. V gave up 0 bases and J gave up 3 bases; unmatched junction bases: 6. CDR3 length: 16 amino acids. CDR1 is SGHRS and CDR2 is YFSETQ in the germline V gene.

This rearrangement joins TRBV4-3 to TRBJ1-4; D is undetermined. This CDR3 comprises 15 residues. Germline V CDR1 and CDR2: LGHNA, YSLEER. Trimming cost V 1 base and J 7 bases, with 13 bases left between them. CDR3 sequence (DNA): TGCGCCAGCAGCCAAGCTTGGAGGGAGGGTGAAAAACTGTTTTTT. Translated, it gives CASSQAWREGEKLFF.

This clone was seen a few times. V gene TRBV12-3 or TRBV12-4 combines with J gene TRBJ1-1; D gene unclear. Trimming took off 0 bases at V and 6 bases at J, with 5 bases between the two ends. The CDR3 runs 12 residues. CDR3 region: CASSLAQAEAFF. In DNA form, the CDR3 reads TGTGCCAGCAGTTTAGCGCAGGCTGAAGCTTTCTTT.